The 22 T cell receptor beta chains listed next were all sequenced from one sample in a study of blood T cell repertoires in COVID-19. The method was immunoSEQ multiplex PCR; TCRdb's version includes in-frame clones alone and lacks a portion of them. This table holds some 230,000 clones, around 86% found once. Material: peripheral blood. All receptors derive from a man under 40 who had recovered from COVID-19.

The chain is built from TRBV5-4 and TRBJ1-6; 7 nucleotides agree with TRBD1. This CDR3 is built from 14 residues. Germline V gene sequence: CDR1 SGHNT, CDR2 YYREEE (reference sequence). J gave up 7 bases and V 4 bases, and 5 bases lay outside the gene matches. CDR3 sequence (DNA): TGTGCCAGCAGCCCGGACAGGTGGAATTCACCCCTCCACTTT. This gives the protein CASSPDRWNSPLHF.

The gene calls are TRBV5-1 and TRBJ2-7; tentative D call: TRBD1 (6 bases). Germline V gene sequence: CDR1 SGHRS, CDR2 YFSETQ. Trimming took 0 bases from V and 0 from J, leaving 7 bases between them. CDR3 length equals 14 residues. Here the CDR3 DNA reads TGCGCCAGCAGCTTGGGACAGGTCTCCTACGAGCAGTACTTC. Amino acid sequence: CASSLGQVSYEQYF. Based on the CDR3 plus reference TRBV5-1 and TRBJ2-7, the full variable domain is KAGVTQTPRYLIKTRGQQVTLSCSPISGHRSVSWYQQTPGQGLQFLFEYFSETQRNKGNFPGRFSGRQFSNSRSEMNVSTLELGDSALYLCASSLGQVSYEQYFGPGTRLTVT.

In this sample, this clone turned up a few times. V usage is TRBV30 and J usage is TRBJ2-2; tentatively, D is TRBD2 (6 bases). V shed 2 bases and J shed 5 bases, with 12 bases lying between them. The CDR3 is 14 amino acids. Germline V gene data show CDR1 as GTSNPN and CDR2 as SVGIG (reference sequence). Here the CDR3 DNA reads TGTGCCTGGAGTTTAGGAGGGTATACCGGGGAGCTGTTTTTT. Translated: CAWSLGGYTGELFF.

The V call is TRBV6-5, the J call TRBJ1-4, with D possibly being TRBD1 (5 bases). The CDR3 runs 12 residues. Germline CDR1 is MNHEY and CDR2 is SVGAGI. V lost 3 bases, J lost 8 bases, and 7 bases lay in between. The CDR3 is CASSYKGEKLFF. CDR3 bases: TGTGCCAGCAGTTATAAGGGGGAAAAACTGTTTTTT.

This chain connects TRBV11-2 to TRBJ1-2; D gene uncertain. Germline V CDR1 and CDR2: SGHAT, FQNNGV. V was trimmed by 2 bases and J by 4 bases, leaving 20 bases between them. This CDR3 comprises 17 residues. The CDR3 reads CASSLSGSLGRGYGYTF. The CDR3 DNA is TGTGCCAGCAGCTTATCAGGTAGTCTAGGACGGGGCTATGGCTACACCTTC.

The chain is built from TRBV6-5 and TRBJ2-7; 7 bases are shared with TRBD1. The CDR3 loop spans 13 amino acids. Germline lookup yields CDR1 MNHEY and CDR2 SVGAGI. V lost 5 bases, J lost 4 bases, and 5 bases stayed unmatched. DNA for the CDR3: TGTGCCAGCAGTACTACAGGGGAATACGAGCAGTACTTC. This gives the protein CASSTTGEYEQYF.

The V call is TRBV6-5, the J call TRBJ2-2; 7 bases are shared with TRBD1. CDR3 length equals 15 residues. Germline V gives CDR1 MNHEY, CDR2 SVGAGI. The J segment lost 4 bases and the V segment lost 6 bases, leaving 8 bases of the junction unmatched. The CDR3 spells CASRVTGITTGELFF. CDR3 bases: TGTGCCAGCAGAGTGACAGGGATAACCACCGGGGAGCTGTTTTTT.

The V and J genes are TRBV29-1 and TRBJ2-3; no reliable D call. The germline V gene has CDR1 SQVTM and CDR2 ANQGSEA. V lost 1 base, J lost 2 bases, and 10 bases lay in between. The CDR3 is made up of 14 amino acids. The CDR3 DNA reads TGCAGCGTTGAAGTGCGCAGGTCCACAGATACGCAGTATTTT. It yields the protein CSVEVRRSTDTQYF.

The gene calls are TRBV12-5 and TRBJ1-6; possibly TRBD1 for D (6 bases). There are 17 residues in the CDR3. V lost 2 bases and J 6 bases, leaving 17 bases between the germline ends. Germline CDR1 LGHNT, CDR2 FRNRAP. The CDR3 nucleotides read TGTGCTAGTGGTTTGTCCCTAGGGGGTCGCGGTAATTCACCCCTCCACTTT. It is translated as CASGLSLGGRGNSPLHF.

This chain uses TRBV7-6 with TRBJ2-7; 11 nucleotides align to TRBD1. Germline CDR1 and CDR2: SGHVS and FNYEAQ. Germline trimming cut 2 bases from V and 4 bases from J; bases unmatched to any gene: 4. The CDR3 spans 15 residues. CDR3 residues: CASSLRTGGFYEQYF. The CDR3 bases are TGTGCCAGCAGCTTACGGACAGGGGGCTTTTACGAGCAGTACTTC.

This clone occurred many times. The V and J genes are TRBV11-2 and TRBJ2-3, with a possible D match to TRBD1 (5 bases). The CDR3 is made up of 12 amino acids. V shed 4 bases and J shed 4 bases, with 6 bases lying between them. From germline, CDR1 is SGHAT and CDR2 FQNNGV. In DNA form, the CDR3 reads TGTGCCAGCAGCTCACAGGCAGATACGCAGTATTTT. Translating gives CASSSQADTQYF.

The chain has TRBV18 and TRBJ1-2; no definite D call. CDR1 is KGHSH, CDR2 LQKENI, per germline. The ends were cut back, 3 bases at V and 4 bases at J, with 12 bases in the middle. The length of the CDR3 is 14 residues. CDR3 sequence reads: CASSPQRGTYGYTF. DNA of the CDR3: TGTGCCAGCTCACCTCAACGGGGTACCTATGGCTACACCTTC. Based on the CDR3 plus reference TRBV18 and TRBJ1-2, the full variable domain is NAGVMQNPRHLVRRRGQEARLRCSPMKGHSHVYWYRQLPEEGLKFMVYLQKENIIDESGMPKERFSAEFPKEGPSILRIQQVVRGDSAAYFCASSPQRGTYGYTFGSGTRLTVV.

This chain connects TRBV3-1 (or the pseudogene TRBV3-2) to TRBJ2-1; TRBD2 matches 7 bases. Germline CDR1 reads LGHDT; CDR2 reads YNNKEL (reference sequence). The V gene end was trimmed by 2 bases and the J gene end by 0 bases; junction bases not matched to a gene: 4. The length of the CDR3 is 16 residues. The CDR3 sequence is CASSQQLAISYNEQFF. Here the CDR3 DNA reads TGTGCCAGCAGCCAACAACTAGCGATCTCCTACAATGAGCAGTTCTTC.

CDR3 region: CAAPPGEKNTGELFF. The CDR3 region has the DNA TGTGCCGCGCCCCCAGGGGAAAAGAACACCGGGGAGCTGTTTTTT. The V gene is TRBV2, the J gene TRBJ2-2, with TRBD1 as a possible D gene (6 bases). Looked up from germline, CDR1 is SNHLY and CDR2 is FYNNEI. This CDR3 is built from 15 residues. Trimming shortened V by 11 bases and J by 1 base, and 17 bases separated the two germline ends.

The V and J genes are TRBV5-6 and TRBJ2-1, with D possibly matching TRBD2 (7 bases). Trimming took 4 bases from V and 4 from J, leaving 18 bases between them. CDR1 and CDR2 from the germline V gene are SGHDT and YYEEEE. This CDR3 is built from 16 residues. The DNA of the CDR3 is TGTGCCAGCAGCCAATTAGGAGCGGGGACATACAATGAGCAGTTCTTC. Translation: CASSQLGAGTYNEQFF.

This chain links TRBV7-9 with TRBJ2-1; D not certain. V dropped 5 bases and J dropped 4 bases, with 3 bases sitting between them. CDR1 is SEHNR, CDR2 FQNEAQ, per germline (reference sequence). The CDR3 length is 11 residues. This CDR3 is CASSPYNEQFF. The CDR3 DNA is TGTGCCAGCAGCCCTTACAATGAGCAGTTCTTC.

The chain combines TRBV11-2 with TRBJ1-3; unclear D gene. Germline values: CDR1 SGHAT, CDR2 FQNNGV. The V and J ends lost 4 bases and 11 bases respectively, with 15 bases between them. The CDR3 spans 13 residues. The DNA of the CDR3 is TGTGCCAGCAGCTCCACGTGGGGAGCCTCCATATATTTT. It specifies CASSSTWGASIYF.

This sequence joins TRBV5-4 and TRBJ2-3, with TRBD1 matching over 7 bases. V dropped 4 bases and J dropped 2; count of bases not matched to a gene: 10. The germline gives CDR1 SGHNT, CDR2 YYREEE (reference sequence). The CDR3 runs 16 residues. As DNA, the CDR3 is TGTGCCAGCAGCCCCATGGGACAGACTATCACAGATACGCAGTATTTT. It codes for CASSPMGQTITDTQYF.

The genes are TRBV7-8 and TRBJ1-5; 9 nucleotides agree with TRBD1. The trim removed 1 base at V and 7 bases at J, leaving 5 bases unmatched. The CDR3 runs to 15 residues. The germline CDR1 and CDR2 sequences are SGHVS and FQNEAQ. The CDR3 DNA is TGTGCCAGCAGCTTAGTTTACGGACAGGGGCAGCCCCAGCATTTT. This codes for CASSLVYGQGQPQHF.

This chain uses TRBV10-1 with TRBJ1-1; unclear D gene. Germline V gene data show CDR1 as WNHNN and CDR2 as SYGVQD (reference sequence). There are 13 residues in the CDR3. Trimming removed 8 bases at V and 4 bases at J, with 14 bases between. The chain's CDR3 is CASRGVGATEAFF. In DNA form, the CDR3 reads TGCGCCAGCCGCGGGGTCGGTGCCACTGAAGCTTTCTTT.

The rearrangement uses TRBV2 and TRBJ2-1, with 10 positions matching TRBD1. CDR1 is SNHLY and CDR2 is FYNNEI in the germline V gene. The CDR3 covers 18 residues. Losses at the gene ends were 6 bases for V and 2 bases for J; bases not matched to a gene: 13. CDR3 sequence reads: CASRFPGQGRATYNEQFF. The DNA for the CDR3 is TGTGCCAGCAGGTTTCCGGGACAGGGGAGAGCCACCTACAATGAGCAGTTCTTC.

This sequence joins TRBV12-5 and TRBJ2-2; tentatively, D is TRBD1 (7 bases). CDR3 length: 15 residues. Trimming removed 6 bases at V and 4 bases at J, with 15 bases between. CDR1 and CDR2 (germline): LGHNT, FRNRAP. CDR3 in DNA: TGTGCTAGTGGAAATAACAGGGGAGGCACCGGGGAGCTGTTTTTT. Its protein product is CASGNNRGGTGELFF.